Listed here are 29 T cell receptor beta chains from one sample, sequenced in a study of breast tumors, draining lymph nodes, adjacent tissues. The lymph nodes were axillary draining lymph nodes from breast cancer patients. TCRdb analysed the multiplex PCR reads with MiXCR anew, one entry per CDR3 protein. The repertoire holds around 150,000 distinct CDR3 sequences, approximately 20% seen once, with roughly 2.7% in the top ten. Sequencing was carried out using axillary lymph node tissue. Source of these receptors: a female donor with breast cancer. Some clones in this sample may be carry-over from other donors' samples.

This clonotype has only a few counts. J is TRBJ2-2 and V is TRBV5-1; 13 bases fit TRBD2. CDR1 and CDR2 from the germline V gene are SGHRS and YFSETQ. Trimming took 4 bases from V and 4 from J; bases not matched to a gene: 4. There are 16 residues in the CDR3. DNA for the CDR3: TGCGCCAGCAGCCAACTAGCGGGAGGGCCCACCGGGGAGCTGTTTTTT. The encoded protein is CASSQLAGGPTGELFF.

This clonotype was counted ten times or more. V usage is TRBV19 and J usage is TRBJ2-1; TRBD1 matches at 9 bases. V was pared by 3 bases and J by 3 bases, with 9 bases of the junction left unmatched. The CDR3 spans 17 residues. CDR1 and CDR2 from the germline V gene are LNHDA and SQIVND (reference sequence). CDR3 protein: CASSIGPTGGGYNEQFF. CDR3 bases: TGTGCCAGTAGTATCGGGCCGACAGGGGGAGGCTACAATGAGCAGTTCTTC.

This sequence joins TRBV5-1 and TRBJ1-5; D is possibly TRBD1 (6 bases). Between the trimmed V and J ends, which lost 5 bases and 3 bases, there was a span of 12 bases. CDR1 SGHRS and CDR2 YFSETQ come from the germline V gene. CDR3 length equals 14 residues. CDR3 sequence: CASSYGQPNQPQHF. CDR3 coding DNA: TGCGCCAGCAGTTACGGACAGCCCAATCAGCCCCAGCATTTT.

This clonotype was picked up many times. The chain couples TRBV11-1 to TRBJ2-7; either TRBD1 or TRBD2 may fit D (6 bases each). V gave up 6 bases and J gave up 10 bases, with 28 bases separating them. CDR3 length: 16 amino acids. Germline CDR1 is SGHAT and CDR2 is FQDESV (reference sequence). This CDR3 reads CASSPSGAHSKFRQYF. CDR3 coding DNA: TGTGCCAGCAGTCCGTCGGGGGCCCATTCGAAATTTCGCCAGTACTTC.

This clonotype was counted between two and nine times. The CDR3 region has the DNA TGTGCCAGCTCAGAACAGGGGTTCGATCAGCCCCAGCATTTT. It translates to CASSEQGFDQPQHF. The chain recombines TRBV18 with TRBJ1-5; 7 nucleotides line up with TRBD1. CDR1 and CDR2 (germline): KGHSH, LQKENI. The CDR3 is made up of 14 amino acids. J lost 5 bases, V lost 5 bases, and 6 bases had no gene match.

This clonotype was picked up many times. The rearrangement uses TRBV3-1 and TRBJ1-6; the D is unclear. The CDR3 loop spans 15 amino acids. Germline CDR1 is LGHDT and CDR2 is YNNKEL (reference sequence). V dropped 1 base and J dropped 9 bases, with 13 bases sitting between them. Here the CDR3 DNA reads TGTGCCAGCAGCCAAGTTGTCGGGTATGCTTCACCCCTCCACTTT. Protein product: CASSQVVGYASPLHF.

Concerning this clonotype: A read error may produce the germline difference seen at one junction end. This sequence joins TRBV11-1 and TRBJ2-3, with D maybe TRBD1 (5 bases). Germline assignment: CDR1 SGHAT and CDR2 FQDESV (reference sequence). The CDR3 extends over 13 amino acids. CDR3 in DNA: TGTGCCAGCAGCCCCAAGACCACAGGTACGCAGTATTTT. This codes for CASSPKTTGTQYF.

To note about this clonotype: A much more abundant neighbour one base away suggests this may be a read error. V and J are TRBV20-1 and TRBJ1-4, with D unclear. Germline V gene data show CDR1 as DFQATT and CDR2 as SNEGSKA (reference sequence). The CDR3 totals 14 residues. The V end was cut by 4 bases, the J end by 2 bases, with 11 bases between. The CDR3 loop is CSATKVTTNEKLFF. DNA for the CDR3: TGCAGTGCTACTAAGGTCACCACTAATGAAAAACTGTTTTTT.

This clonotype has ten or more counts. The genes are TRBV6-1 and TRBJ2-1, with D possibly TRBD2 on 6 matching bases. This CDR3 spans 16 amino acids. Germline loops: CDR1 MNHNS, CDR2 SASEGT. V dropped 0 bases and J dropped 9 bases, with 18 bases sitting between them. This CDR3 reads CASSEALSGVLSEQFF. The CDR3 nucleotides read TGTGCCAGCAGTGAAGCCCTTAGCGGAGTTTTGAGTGAGCAGTTCTTC.

Comment on this clonotype: It may be a read error: a sequence one base away is much more abundant. DNA for the CDR3: TGCGCCAGCAGCCAGATCCATGGTAGGCCCTACGAGCAGTACTTC. This sequence encodes CASSQIHGRPYEQYF. V gene TRBV4-3 combines with J gene TRBJ2-7; D ambiguous. V lost 3 bases and J 2 bases, leaving 14 bases between the germline ends. Per germline, CDR1 LGHNA and CDR2 YSLEER. The CDR3 has 15 amino acids.

The chain joins TRBV27 to TRBJ2-2; 14 nucleotides match TRBD2. Germline CDR1 is MNHEY and CDR2 is SMNVEV (reference sequence). The CDR3 loop spans 20 amino acids. V lost 4 bases to trimming and J lost 1 base; unmatched junction nucleotides: 11. The DNA of the CDR3 is TGTGCCAGCAGTTCCTACGGGACTAGCGGGAGTAGGGGGAACACCGGGGAGCTGTTTTTT. As protein: CASSSYGTSGSRGNTGELFF.

Note on this clonotype: The conserved phenylalanine or tryptophan is not found at the CDR3 terminus, so this likely reflects a read error. The chain recombines TRBV19 with TRBJ2-6; D may be TRBD2 (6 bases). CDR1 and CDR2 (germline): LNHDA, SQIVND (reference sequence). V dropped 9 bases and J dropped 1 base, with 10 bases sitting between them. This CDR3 has 14 amino acids. The CDR3 here is CASRRGSGANVLTL. The CDR3 DNA reads TGTGCCAGCCGGAGGGGATCTGGGGCCAACGTCCTGACTCTC.

Comments on this clonotype: A much larger clone lies one base from this, so it may be a read error. The chain employs TRBV6-1 and TRBJ1-2, with D perhaps matching TRBD1 (5 bases). V was pared by 5 bases and J by 6 bases, with 16 bases between. Looked up from germline, CDR1 is MNHNS and CDR2 is SASEGT. The CDR3 has 14 amino acids. The CDR3 DNA is TGTGCCAGCAGTACATTGACAGTGGTGAATGGCTACACCTTC. It yields the protein CASSTLTVVNGYTF.

This clonotype was recorded once. Possible read error: a much larger clone is one base away. The chain links TRBV6-6 to TRBJ2-2; D is ambiguous. The CDR3 is 14 residues long. V dropped 5 bases and J dropped 1 base, with 8 bases sitting between them. Germline CDR1 and CDR2: MNHNY and SVGAGI (reference sequence). The CDR3 is CASSQSVNTGELFF. Here the CDR3 DNA reads TGTGCCAGCAGTCAGTCAGTGAACACCGGGGAGCTGTTTTTT.

This clonotype appeared many times. This sequence joins TRBV4-2 and TRBJ1-5; TRBD1 agrees at 8 bases. Germline V CDR1 and CDR2: LGHNA, YNFKEQ. V dropped 1 base and J dropped 6; count of bases not matched to a gene: 5. The CDR3 is 15 residues long. CDR3: CASSQVAGGPQPQHF. DNA for the CDR3: TGTGCCAGCAGCCAAGTCGCAGGGGGCCCTCAGCCCCAGCATTTT.

In regard to this clonotype: Since a much larger clone is just one base distant, this may be a read error. CDR3 DNA: TGTGCCAGCAGCTCGGGACAGGGGGACATAGATACGCAGTATTTT. Translated, it gives CASSSGQGDIDTQYF. This chain uses TRBV5-6 with TRBJ2-3; 11 bases match TRBD1. The germline gives CDR1 SGHDT, CDR2 YYEEEE. Unmatched junction bases numbered 5, after V lost 3 bases and J lost 5 bases. The CDR3 length is 15 residues. The full variable domain, with the rest looked up from reference TRBV5-6 and TRBJ2-3, is DAGVTQSPTHLIKTRGQQVTLRCSPKSGHDTVSWYQQALGQGPQFIFQYYEEEERQRGNFPDRFSGHQFPNYSSELNVNALLLGDSALYLCASSSGQGDIDTQYFGPGTRLTVL.

This clonotype was detected ten times or more. The chain employs TRBV20-1 and TRBJ2-5; no clear D gene. Trimming removed 1 base from V and 4 bases from J, with 10 bases in between. The CDR3 length is 13 residues. Germline assignment: CDR1 DFQATT and CDR2 SNEGSKA (reference sequence). Here the CDR3 DNA reads TGCAGTGCTAGAGGGCCCTCTGGAGAGACCCAGTACTTC. Protein product: CSARGPSGETQYF.

At least ten counts were recorded for this clonotype. J is TRBJ2-7 and V is TRBV15; D may be TRBD1 (7 bases). CDR3 length equals 16 residues. Germline V lookup: CDR1 LNHNV, CDR2 YYDKDF (reference sequence). V was clipped by 3 bases and J by 6 bases, with 21 bases between them. This CDR3 is CATSRLTQGGAGEQYF. The CDR3 DNA reads TGTGCCACCAGCAGGCTTACCCAGGGGGGCGCGGGCGAGCAGTACTTC.

The gene calls are TRBV5-1 and TRBJ2-1; D assignment may be TRBD1 or TRBD2 (6 bases each). Germline values: CDR1 SGHRS, CDR2 YFSETQ. V was cut by 6 bases and J by 0 bases, with 13 bases left in between. This CDR3 has 15 amino acids. CDR3 DNA: TGCGCCAGCAACTTAGGAGGGGGCTCCTACAATGAGCAGTTCTTC. As protein: CASNLGGGSYNEQFF.

This clonotype was recorded many times. This chain joins TRBV20-1 and TRBJ1-2, with TRBD1 identical over 9 bases. The CDR3 runs to 14 residues. The trim removed 3 bases at V and 3 bases at J, leaving 5 bases unmatched. CDR1 and CDR2 from the germline V gene are DFQATT and SNEGSKA (reference sequence). CDR3 region: CSARGTGWDYGYTF. CDR3 DNA: TGCAGTGCTAGGGGGACAGGGTGGGACTATGGCTACACCTTC.

Concerning this clonotype itself: Since no conserved phenylalanine or tryptophan closes the CDR3, a read error is the likely cause. V is TRBV7-2 and J is TRBJ2-5, with TRBD2 as a possible D gene (7 bases). V shed 5 bases and J shed 7 bases, with 20 bases lying between them. This CDR3 has 15 residues. In germline, CDR1 is SGHTA, CDR2 FQGNSA. CDR3 in amino acids: CASSPGRRGGGTQYS. The CDR3 region has the DNA TGTGCCAGCAGCCCAGGGAGGAGGGGAGGGGGGACCCAGTACTCC.

This clonotype was seen repeatedly, ten times or more. The chain uses TRBV18 and TRBJ2-7; either TRBD1 or TRBD2 may supply D (5 bases each). V shed 4 bases and J shed 3 bases, with 13 bases lying between them. This CDR3 has 14 residues. Germline CDR1 is KGHSH and CDR2 is LQKENI. The CDR3 here is CASSLRDGLYEQYF. The CDR3, as DNA: TGTGCCAGCTCACTCCGGGACGGACTCTACGAGCAGTACTTC. The full variable domain, its missing parts supplied by reference TRBV18 and TRBJ2-7, is NAGVMQNPRHLVRRRGQEARLRCSPMKGHSHVYWYRQLPEEGLKFMVYLQKENIIDESGMPKERFSAEFPKEGPSILRIQQVVRGDSAAYFCASSLRDGLYEQYFGPGTRLTVT.

The count of this clonotype is one. This may arise from a read error, as a much more abundant clone is one base away. Since no conserved phenylalanine or tryptophan closes the CDR3, a read error is the likely cause. This chain uses TRBV2 with TRBJ1-2; D remains unclear. Germline CDR1 and CDR2: SNHLY and FYNNEI. This CDR3 region has 12 residues. Trimming shortened V by 3 bases and J by 3 bases, and 5 bases separated the two germline ends. The CDR3 is CASSDPDYGYTS. The CDR3 DNA is TGTGCCAGCAGTGACCCAGACTATGGCTACACCTCC.

J is TRBJ1-2 and V is TRBV2; D possibly corresponds to TRBD1 (6 bases). V lost 6 bases and J lost 6, with 11 bases in between. The length of the CDR3 is 12 residues. Per the germline V gene, CDR1 is SNHLY and CDR2 is FYNNEI. The CDR3 DNA reads as TGTGCCAGCAGAAAAGAGGGGGATGGCTACACCTTC. It encodes CASRKEGDGYTF.

This clonotype was counted many times. The rearrangement joins TRBV14 to TRBJ2-7, with D hard to call. There are 13 residues in the CDR3. Trimming removed 1 base at V and 7 bases at J, with 11 bases between. CDR1 SGHDN and CDR2 FVKESK come from the germline V gene. The DNA of the CDR3 is TGTGCCAGCAGCCAAGCATTAGGAGCTGAGCAGTACTTC. Amino acid sequence: CASSQALGAEQYF.

As concerns this clonotype: A much larger clone lies one base from this, so it may be a read error. The CDR3 protein is CASSGNFRAPYEQYF. The CDR3 nucleotides are TGTGCCAGCAGTGGAAATTTCAGGGCTCCCTACGAGCAGTACTTC. This sequence joins TRBV2 and TRBJ2-7, with a weak D call TRBD1 (5 bases). Trimming left V 4 bases short and J 2 bases short, with 15 bases between. CDR1 and CDR2 from the germline V gene are SNHLY and FYNNEI. The CDR3 spans 15 residues.

As for this clonotype: Being one base from a much bigger clone, this may be a read error. The chain recombines TRBV19 with TRBJ2-1, with D uncertain. The CDR3 is 13 amino acids. Germline CDR1 LNHDA, CDR2 SQIVND (reference sequence). The CDR3 region is CASSRNSYNGQFF. The CDR3 DNA follows: TGTGCCAGTAGCAGAAACTCCTACAATGGGCAGTTCTTC.

This clonotype was recorded many times. The J gene is TRBJ2-1, the V gene TRBV20-1, with D maybe TRBD1 (6 bases). CDR1 is DFQATT and CDR2 is SNEGSKA in the germline V gene (reference sequence). V shed 6 bases and J shed 8 bases, with 11 bases lying between them. CDR3 length equals 11 residues. The CDR3 region has the DNA TGCAGTGCAAAACAGGGTTATGAGCAGTTCTTC. Residues: CSAKQGYEQFF.

The sample holds many counts of this clonotype. This sequence joins TRBV3-1 and TRBJ2-7; no clear D gene. V lost 0 bases, J lost 5 bases, and 2 bases lay in between. The CDR3 has 11 residues. Germline lookup yields CDR1 LGHDT and CDR2 YNNKEL (reference sequence). The CDR3 is CASSQEDEQYF. CDR3 sequence (DNA): TGTGCCAGCAGCCAAGAAGACGAGCAGTACTTC.